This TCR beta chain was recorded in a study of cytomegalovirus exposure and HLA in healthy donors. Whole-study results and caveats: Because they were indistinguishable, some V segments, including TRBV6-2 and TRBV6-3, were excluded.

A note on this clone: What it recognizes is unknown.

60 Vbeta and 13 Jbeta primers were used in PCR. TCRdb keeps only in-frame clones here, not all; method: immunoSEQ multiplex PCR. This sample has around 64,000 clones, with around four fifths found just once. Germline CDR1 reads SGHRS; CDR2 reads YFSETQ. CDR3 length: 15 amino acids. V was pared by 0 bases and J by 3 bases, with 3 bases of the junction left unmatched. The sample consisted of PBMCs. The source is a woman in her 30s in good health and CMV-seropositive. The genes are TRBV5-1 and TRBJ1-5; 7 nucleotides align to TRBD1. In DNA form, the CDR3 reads TGCGCCAGCAGCTTGGGCGACAGGGTCAATCAGCCCCAGCATTTT. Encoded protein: CASSLGDRVNQPQHF.